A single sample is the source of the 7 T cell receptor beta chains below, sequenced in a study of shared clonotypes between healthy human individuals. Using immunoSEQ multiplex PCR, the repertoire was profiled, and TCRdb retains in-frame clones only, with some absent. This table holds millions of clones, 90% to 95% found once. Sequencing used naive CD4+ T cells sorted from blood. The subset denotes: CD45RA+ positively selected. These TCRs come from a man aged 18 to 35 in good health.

CDR3 amino acids: CASSSSGTSGDNEQFF. In nucleotides, the CDR3 is TGTGCCAGCAGCTCATCCGGGACTAGCGGGGACAATGAGCAGTTCTTC. V is TRBV7-2 and J is TRBJ2-1, with 13 bases matching TRBD2. With 4 bases clipped from V and 5 bases from J, the junction kept 5 bases outside the gene matches. From germline, CDR1 is SGHTA and CDR2 FQGNSA. The CDR3 loop spans 16 amino acids.

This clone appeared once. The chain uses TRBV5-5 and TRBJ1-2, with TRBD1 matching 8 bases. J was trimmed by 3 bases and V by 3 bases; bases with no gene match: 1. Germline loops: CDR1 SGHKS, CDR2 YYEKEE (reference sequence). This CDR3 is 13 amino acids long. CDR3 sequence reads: CASSSGQDYGYTF. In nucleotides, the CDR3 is TGTGCCAGCAGCTCGGGACAGGACTATGGCTACACCTTC. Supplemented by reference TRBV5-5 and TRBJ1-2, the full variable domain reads DAGVTQSPTHLIKTRGQQVTLRCSPISGHKSVSWYQQVLGQGPQFIFQYYEKEERGRGNFPDRFSARQFPNYSSELNVNALLLGDSALYLCASSSGQDYGYTFGSGTRLTVV.

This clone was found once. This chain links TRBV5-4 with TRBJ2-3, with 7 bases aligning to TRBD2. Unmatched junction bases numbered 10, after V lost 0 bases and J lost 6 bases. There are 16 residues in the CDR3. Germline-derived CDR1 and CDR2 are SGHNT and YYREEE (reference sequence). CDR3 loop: CASSLEAGLSPDTQYF. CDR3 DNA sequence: TGTGCCAGCAGCTTGGAAGCGGGACTTAGCCCTGATACGCAGTATTTT.

CDR3 sequence reads: CASSPGTSGNTQYF. DNA for the CDR3: TGTGCCAGCAGCCCCGGGACTAGCGGGAACACCCAGTACTTC. J is TRBJ2-5 and V is TRBV7-9, with 13 bases that match TRBD2. Germline loops: CDR1 SEHNR, CDR2 FQNEAQ (reference sequence). V was clipped by 5 bases and J by 8 bases; unmatched bases: 5. The CDR3 runs 14 residues. The variable domain in full, with the rest retrieved from reference TRBV7-9 and TRBJ2-5, is DTGVSQNPRHKITKRGQNVTFRCDPISEHNRLYWYRQTLGQGPEFLTYFQNEAQLEKSRLLSDRFSAERPKGSFSTLEIQRTEQGDSAMYLCASSPGTSGNTQYFGPGTRLLVL.

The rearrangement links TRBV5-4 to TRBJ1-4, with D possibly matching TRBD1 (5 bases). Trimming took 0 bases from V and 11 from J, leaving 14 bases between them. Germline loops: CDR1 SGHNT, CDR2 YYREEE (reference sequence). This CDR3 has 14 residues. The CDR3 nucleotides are TGTGCCAGCAGCTTGGAAGGGGCGAATGGGAAACTGTTTTTT. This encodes CASSLEGANGKLFF.

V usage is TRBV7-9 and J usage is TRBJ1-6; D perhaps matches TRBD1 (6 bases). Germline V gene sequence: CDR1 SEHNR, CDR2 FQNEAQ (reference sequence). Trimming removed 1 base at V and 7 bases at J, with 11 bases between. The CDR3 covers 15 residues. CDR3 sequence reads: CASSLDRVGNSPLHF. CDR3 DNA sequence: TGTGCCAGCAGCTTAGACAGGGTTGGCAATTCACCCCTCCACTTT.

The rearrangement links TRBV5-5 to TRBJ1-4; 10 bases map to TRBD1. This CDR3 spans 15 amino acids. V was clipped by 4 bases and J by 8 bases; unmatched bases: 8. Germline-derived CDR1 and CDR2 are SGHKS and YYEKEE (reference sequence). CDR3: CASSEMDRGNEKLFF. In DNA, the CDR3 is TGTGCCAGCAGCGAAATGGACAGGGGGAACGAAAAACTGTTTTTT.